This passage covers 30 T cell receptor beta chains from one sample sequenced in a study of blood T cells in healthy people across ages. The authors ran a second PCR of about 6 to 11 cycles using a sample-barcoded 5' primer and a J-beta primer mix. From the 5' RACE reads, TCRdb called clonotypes with MiXCR, one entry per CDR3 protein. The sample contains 800,000 to 950,000 distinct CDR3 sequences, under 40% of which appear only once. The sequenced sample was blood. Receptor source: a man aged 18-30 years in good health.

This clonotype was found once. The CDR3 spells CANVQDETHEQYF. Here the CDR3 DNA reads TGTGCCAACGTGCAGGACGAGACCCACGAGCAGTACTTC. The chain is built from TRBV6-9 and TRBJ2-7; the D is unclear. Germline V gene data show CDR1 as MNHGY and CDR2 as SVAAGI. This CDR3 region has 13 residues. V lost 10 bases to trimming and J lost 5 bases, with 18 bases between them.

This clonotype was observed a few times. The V call is TRBV19, the J call TRBJ2-5, with a tentative D call TRBD1 (6 bases). The J call is doubtful: the DNA matches TRBJ2-7 better. The CDR3 is made up of 15 amino acids. Germline V gene sequence: CDR1 LNHDA, CDR2 SQIVND (reference sequence). The CDR3 bases are TGTGCCAGTAGTATGGACAGATTTGATACCTACGAGCAGTACTTC. Encoded protein: CASSMDRFDTYEQYF.

There are a few counts of this clonotype. The V call is TRBV20-1, the J call TRBJ1-2; D is unresolved. The V gene lost 1 base and the J gene lost 2 bases, with 14 bases spanning the gap. The CDR3 covers 15 residues. Per germline, CDR1 DFQATT and CDR2 SNEGSKA (reference sequence). In nucleotides, the CDR3 is TGCAGTGCTAGAGGGTTTTTACAGCCAAACTATGGCTACACCTTC. Protein: CSARGFLQPNYGYTF.

The CDR3, as DNA: TGTGCCAGCGGTAAACGGACTACTGGCCCCTGTGAGCAGTTCTTC. This encodes CASGKRTTGPCEQFF. This rearrangement joins TRBV6-2 or TRBV6-3 to TRBJ2-1, with D maybe TRBD2 (6 bases). The germline CDR1 and CDR2 sequences are MNHEY and SVGEGT. This CDR3 region has 15 residues. V was shortened by 8 bases and J by 9 bases, with 23 bases between the two germline ends.

This chain links TRBV20-1 with TRBJ2-3, with D tentatively TRBD1 or TRBD2 (5 bases each). Germline CDR1 is DFQATT and CDR2 is SNEGSKA (reference sequence). V was pared by 3 bases and J by 3 bases, with 10 bases between. CDR3 length: 13 amino acids. CDR3 sequence: CSASTGRTDTQYF. DNA of the CDR3: TGCAGTGCTAGCACGGGGCGGACAGATACGCAGTATTTT.

This clonotype was observed a handful of times. The V and J genes are TRBV27 and TRBJ2-7, with unresolved D. There are 12 residues in the CDR3. Trimming stripped 4 bases from V and 9 bases from J, with 13 bases between. Germline V gene sequence: CDR1 MNHEY, CDR2 SMNVEV (reference sequence). The CDR3 reads CASSSPPSRQYF. The CDR3 nucleotides are TGTGCCAGCAGTTCCCCCCCCTCCCGGCAGTACTTC.

This clonotype was recorded once. A much larger clone lies a single base off, so this may be a read error. The CDR3 coding sequence is TGTGTCAGCAGTCCCGGACGGGCGGGAGAGCAGTACTTC. Amino acids: CVSSPGRAGEQYF. The chain recombines TRBV12-3 or TRBV12-4 with TRBJ2-4; 7 nucleotides agree with TRBD2. This CDR3 comprises 13 residues.

The rearrangement joins TRBV28 to TRBJ2-5, with TRBD1 identical over 7 bases. The CDR3 is made up of 13 amino acids. In germline, CDR1 is MDHEN, CDR2 SYDVKM. V lost 6 bases to trimming and J lost 5 bases; unmatched junction nucleotides: 6. In DNA, the CDR3 is TGTGCCAGCAGAACAGGGGCAGACGAGACCCAGTACTTC. Protein: CASRTGADETQYF.

The gene calls are TRBV9 and TRBJ1-2, with TRBD1 matching 8 bases. The CDR3 is made up of 23 amino acids. Unmatched junction bases numbered 28, after V lost 0 bases and J lost 3 bases. Germline loops: CDR1 SGDLS, CDR2 YYNGEE. In nucleotides, the CDR3 is TGTGCCAGCAGCGTAGTTTCCTTACGAAAAAGCCGGGACAGGTCGCCATGGGACTATGGCTACACCTTC. Its protein product is CASSVVSLRKSRDRSPWDYGYTF.

The rearrangement links TRBV12-3 or TRBV12-4 to TRBJ2-5, with D hard to call. This CDR3 is 15 amino acids long. The ends were cut back, 4 bases at V and 1 base at J, with 13 bases in the middle. The CDR3 loop reads CASSSPPEIQETQYF. CDR3 in DNA: TGTGCCAGCAGTTCCCCCCCGGAGATCCAAGAGACCCAGTACTTC.

V usage is TRBV5-6 and J usage is TRBJ2-1, with D maybe TRBD2 (6 bases). CDR1 is SGHDT, CDR2 YYEEEE, per germline. Trimming pared 2 bases from V and 4 bases from J, leaving 13 bases between. This CDR3 has 15 amino acids. In DNA, the CDR3 is TGTGCCAGCAGCTTAGGTCTAGCGCCGTACAATGAGCAGTTCTTC. Translating gives CASSLGLAPYNEQFF.

The J gene is TRBJ2-5, the V gene TRBV20-1, with 8 bases matching TRBD2. The germline V gene has CDR1 DFQATT and CDR2 SNEGSKA (reference sequence). The V and J ends lost 6 bases and 11 bases, in that order; junction bases with no gene match: 20. This CDR3 contains 15 residues. DNA of the CDR3: TGCAGTGCCCCCTCCCTAATTAGCGGGGACAATGAGCAGTACTTC. This sequence encodes CSAPSLISGDNEQYF.

Comments on this clonotype: A read error is possible here, since a much larger clone lies one base away. The genes are TRBV24-1 and TRBJ2-6; tentatively, D is TRBD1 (6 bases). CDR3 length: 15 amino acids. V was shortened by 10 bases and J by 1 base, with 13 bases between the two germline ends. From germline, CDR1 is KGHDR and CDR2 SFDVKD. CDR3: CATGDGQSGANVLTF. The CDR3 DNA follows: TGTGCCACGGGCGATGGACAGTCTGGGGCCAACGTCCTGACTTTC.

This clonotype has only a few counts. The chain employs TRBV12-3 or TRBV12-4 and TRBJ2-1; D possibly corresponds to TRBD2 (5 bases). The V gene lost 6 bases and the J gene lost 3 bases, with 18 bases spanning the gap. The CDR3 is 16 amino acids. CDR3 region: CASSLAGGRVYNEQFF. CDR3 nucleotides: TGTGCCAGCAGCCTTGCCGGAGGACGTGTCTACAATGAGCAGTTCTTC.

This clonotype showed up just a few times. V usage is TRBV4-3 and J usage is TRBJ1-2; D gene unclear. The CDR3 loop spans 16 amino acids. Germline V gene lookup returns CDR1 LGHNA and CDR2 YSLEER. V was shortened by 0 bases and J by 1 base, with 12 bases between the two germline ends. The CDR3 is CASSQEWQPYNYGYTF. CDR3 coding DNA: TGCGCCAGCAGCCAAGAATGGCAGCCATATAACTATGGCTACACCTTC.

About this clonotype: The junction differs from germline at one of its ends, possibly a read error. The V and J genes are TRBV12-3 or TRBV12-4 and TRBJ2-3, with D possibly being TRBD2 (6 bases). The CDR3 has 12 residues. The chain's CDR3 is CASARGTDTQYF. CDR3 in DNA: TGTGCCAGTGCGCGGGGCACAGACACGCAGTATTTT.

The chain recombines TRBV7-6 with TRBJ2-7; no clear D gene. CDR1 SGHVS and CDR2 FNYEAQ come from the germline V gene. This CDR3 has 14 residues. V lost 1 base to trimming and J lost 2 bases, with 9 bases between them. The DNA of the CDR3 is TGTGCCAGCAGCTTAGATGTGACACCCTACGAGCAGTACTTC. Its protein product is CASSLDVTPYEQYF.

The genes are TRBV29-1 and TRBJ2-7; D tentatively fits TRBD1 or TRBD2 (5 bases each). V was pared by 7 bases and J by 0 bases, with 19 bases between. CDR1 and CDR2 (germline): SQVTM, ANQGSEA. The CDR3 is 15 amino acids. The CDR3 coding sequence is TGCAGCGCCAAAGTCCCGGGACCGGGCTCCTACGAGCAGTACTTC. This gives the protein CSAKVPGPGSYEQYF.

The chain is built from TRBV24-1 and TRBJ2-3; D call uncertain. CDR3 length: 15 residues. Trimming removed 4 bases at V and 0 bases at J, with 10 bases between. The V gene's germline CDR1 is KGHDR and CDR2 SFDVKD. CDR3 amino acids: CATSDPNASTDTQYF. The CDR3 DNA sequence: TGTGCCACCAGTGACCCCAATGCTAGCACAGATACGCAGTATTTT.

The CDR3 DNA follows: TGTGCCAGCAGCTTAGATCTCTCGGCGGGGGGCTCCAATGAGCAGTACTTC. Translated, it gives CASSLDLSAGGSNEQYF. The chain carries TRBV7-2 and TRBJ2-7; 8 nucleotides line up with TRBD2. Trimming removed 1 base from V and 7 bases from J; junction bases left unmatched: 15. CDR1 SGHTA and CDR2 FQGNSA come from the germline V gene. This CDR3 spans 17 amino acids.

The rearrangement links TRBV20-1 to TRBJ1-1; D may be TRBD1 (5 bases). Trimming took 6 bases from V and 7 from J, leaving 12 bases between them. The CDR3 is 11 residues long. Germline CDR1 is DFQATT and CDR2 is SNEGSKA (reference sequence). CDR3 residues: CSAVPGHEAFF. The DNA for the CDR3 is TGCAGTGCCGTCCCAGGGCATGAAGCTTTCTTT.

The rearrangement joins TRBV27 to TRBJ2-5; the match to TRBD2 covers 11 bases. CDR3 size: 16 residues. Losses at the gene ends were 4 bases for V and 11 bases for J; bases not matched to a gene: 15. Germline V gene lookup returns CDR1 MNHEY and CDR2 SMNVEV (reference sequence). CDR3 in DNA: TGTGCCAGCAGTTCTCTTTCTAGCGGGGGGTACAATGAGCAGTACTTC. This translates into CASSSLSSGGYNEQYF.

The chain employs TRBV4-2 and TRBJ2-3; 9 positions match TRBD2. This CDR3 contains 15 residues. The germline V gene has CDR1 LGHNA and CDR2 YNFKEQ. J was trimmed by 4 bases and V by 2 bases; bases with no gene match: 4. CDR3 sequence: CASSQLTSGADTQYF. DNA of the CDR3: TGTGCCAGCAGCCAATTGACTAGCGGTGCAGATACGCAGTATTTT.

The chain couples TRBV21-1 to TRBJ2-7. TRBV21-1 is listed as a pseudogene. CDR3 length: 12 amino acids. Here the CDR3 reads CASSDGTYEQYF. CDR3 bases: TGTGCCAGCAGCGACGGTACCTACGAGCAGTACTTC.

The chain carries TRBV4-2 and TRBJ2-7, with 8 nucleotides matching TRBD2. CDR1 LGHNA and CDR2 YNFKEQ come from the germline V gene. CDR3 length: 17 amino acids. V shed 2 bases, J shed 1 base, and the junction held 10 bases outside the gene matches. DNA of the CDR3: TGTGCCAGCAGCCAAAGAGTCGCGGGGGGCTCTTCCTACGAGCAGTACTTC. Amino acids: CASSQRVAGGSSYEQYF.

On this clonotype: A much bigger clone sits one base away, suggesting this may be a read error. The chain couples TRBV9 to TRBJ1-2; 10 bases are shared with TRBD1. The V gene's germline CDR1 is SGDLS and CDR2 YYNGEE. This CDR3 is built from 13 residues. After removal of 4 bases from V and 12 bases from J, the junction contained 9 bases not matched to a gene. CDR3 nucleotides: TGTGCCAGCAGCTACCGGGACAGGGGTGTGCACACCTTC. This codes for CASSYRDRGVHTF.

Only a few counts were recorded for this clonotype. The chain is built from TRBV4-3 and TRBJ2-7, with TRBD2 matching 7 bases. The CDR3 spans 15 residues. The germline V gene encodes CDR1 LGHNA and CDR2 YSLEER. The V gene end was trimmed by 0 bases and the J gene end by 4 bases; junction bases not matched to a gene: 6. The CDR3 sequence is CASSQEIGEGYEQYF. The CDR3 region has the DNA TGCGCCAGCAGCCAAGAAATAGGGGAGGGTTACGAGCAGTACTTC.

The chain uses TRBV4-2 and TRBJ2-1, with D perhaps TRBD2 (5 bases). The CDR3 totals 13 residues. V was pared by 3 bases and J by 7 bases, with 10 bases between. CDR1 and CDR2 from the germline V gene are LGHNA and YNFKEQ. This chain's CDR3 is CASSHSERNEQFF. CDR3 nucleotides: TGTGCCAGCAGCCATTCCGAGCGGAATGAGCAGTTCTTC.

CDR3 sequence reads: CASSLVHAPQLGEQFF. CDR3 DNA sequence: TGTGCCAGCAGCTTGGTGCACGCACCGCAGTTAGGAGAGCAGTTCTTC. The chain joins TRBV5-5 to TRBJ2-1; D is unclear. CDR3 size: 16 residues. V was shortened by 0 bases and J by 10 bases, with 20 bases between the two germline ends. Germline V gene data show CDR1 as SGHKS and CDR2 as YYEKEE (reference sequence).

Note on this clonotype: Germline is not matched at one junction end, which may reflect a read error. This chain joins TRBV28 and TRBJ2-5; 13 nucleotides match TRBD2. The V gene's germline CDR1 is MDHEN and CDR2 SYDVKM. The CDR3 has 17 amino acids. DNA for the CDR3: TGTGCCAGCGGTTTGACTAGCGGGGGGCGCGATGCCGAGACCCAGTACTTT. Amino acids: CASGLTSGGRDAETQYF.